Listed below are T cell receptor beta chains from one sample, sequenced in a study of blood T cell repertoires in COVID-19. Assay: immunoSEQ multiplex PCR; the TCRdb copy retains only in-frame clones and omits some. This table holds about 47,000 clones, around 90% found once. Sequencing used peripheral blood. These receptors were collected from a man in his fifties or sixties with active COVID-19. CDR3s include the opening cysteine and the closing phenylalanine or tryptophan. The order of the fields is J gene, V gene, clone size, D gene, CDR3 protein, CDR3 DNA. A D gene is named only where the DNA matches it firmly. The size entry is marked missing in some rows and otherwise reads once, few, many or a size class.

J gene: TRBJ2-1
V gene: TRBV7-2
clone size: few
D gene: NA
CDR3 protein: CASSLDGSYNEQFF
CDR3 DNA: TGTGCCAGCAGCTTAGACGGCTCCTACAATGAGCAGTTCTTC

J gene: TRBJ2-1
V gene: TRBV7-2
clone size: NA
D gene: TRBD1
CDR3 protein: CASSLVRAGGSQFF
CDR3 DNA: TGTGCCAGCAGCTTAGTTAGGGCAGGGGGATCGCAGTTCTTC

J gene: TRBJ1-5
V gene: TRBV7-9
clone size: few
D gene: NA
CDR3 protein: CASSLGGEQPQHF
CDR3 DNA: TGTGCCAGCAGCTTAGGGGGGGAACAGCCCCAGCATTTT

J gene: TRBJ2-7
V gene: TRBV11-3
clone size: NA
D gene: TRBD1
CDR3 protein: CASSDRTTGGGYEQYF
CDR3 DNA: TGTGCCAGCAGCGATAGAACGACAGGGGGCGGTTACGAGCAGTACTTC

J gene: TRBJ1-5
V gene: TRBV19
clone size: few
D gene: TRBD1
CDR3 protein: CASSIQGGFYQPQHF
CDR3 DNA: TGTGCCAGTAGTATTCAGGGGGGTTTCTACCAGCCCCAGCATTTT

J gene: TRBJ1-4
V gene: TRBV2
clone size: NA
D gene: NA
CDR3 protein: CASSPVRGEKLFF
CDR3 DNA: TGTGCCAGCAGCCCTGTCCGGGGGGAAAAACTGTTTTTT

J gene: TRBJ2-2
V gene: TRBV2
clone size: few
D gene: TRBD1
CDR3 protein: CASRRTGGADTGELFF
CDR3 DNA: TGTGCCAGCAGGAGGACAGGGGGCGCCGACACCGGGGAGCTGTTTTTT

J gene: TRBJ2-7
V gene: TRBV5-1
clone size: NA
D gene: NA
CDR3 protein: CASSLQFEQYF
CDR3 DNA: TGCGCCAGCAGTCTACAGTTCGAGCAGTACTTC

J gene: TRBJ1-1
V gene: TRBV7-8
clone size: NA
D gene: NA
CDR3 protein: CASSTAGGAEAFF
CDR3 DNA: TGTGCCAGCAGCACAGCGGGGGGCGCTGAAGCTTTCTTT

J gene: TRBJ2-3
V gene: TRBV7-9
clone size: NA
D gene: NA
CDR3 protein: CASSLSGATDTQYF
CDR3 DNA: TGTGCCAGCAGCTTATCGGGAGCAACAGATACGCAGTATTTT

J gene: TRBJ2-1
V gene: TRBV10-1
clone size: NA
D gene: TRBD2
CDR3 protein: CASSEDAGRARRSEQFF
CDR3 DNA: TGCGCCAGCAGTGAGGACGCCGGGAGGGCCCGTCGCAGTGAGCAGTTCTTC

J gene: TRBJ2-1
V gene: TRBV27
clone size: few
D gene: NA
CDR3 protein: CASSLTGWNEQFF
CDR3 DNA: TGTGCCAGCAGCCTGACAGGCTGGAATGAGCAGTTCTTC

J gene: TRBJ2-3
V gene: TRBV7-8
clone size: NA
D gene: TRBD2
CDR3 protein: CASSLGGAGADTQYF
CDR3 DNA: TGTGCCAGCAGCTTAGGAGGGGCGGGGGCAGATACGCAGTATTTT

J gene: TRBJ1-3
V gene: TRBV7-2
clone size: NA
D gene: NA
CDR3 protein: CASSFESHSGNTIYF
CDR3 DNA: TGTGCCAGCAGCTTCGAAAGCCACTCTGGAAACACCATATATTTT

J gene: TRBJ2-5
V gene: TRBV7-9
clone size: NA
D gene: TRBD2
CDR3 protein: CASSFRTSGAPRETQYF
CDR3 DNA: TGTGCCAGCAGCTTTCGGACTAGCGGGGCTCCTCGCGAGACCCAGTACTTC

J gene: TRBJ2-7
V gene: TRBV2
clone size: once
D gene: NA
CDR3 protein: CASSDGDEAAYYEQYF
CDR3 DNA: TGTGCCAGCAGTGACGGGGATGAGGCAGCGTACTACGAGCAGTACTTC

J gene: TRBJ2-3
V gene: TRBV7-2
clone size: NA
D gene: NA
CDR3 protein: CASSLEQASSTDTQYF
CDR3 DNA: TGTGCCAGCAGCTTAGAGCAGGCATCTAGCACAGATACGCAGTATTTT

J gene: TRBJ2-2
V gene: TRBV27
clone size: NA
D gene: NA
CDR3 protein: CASSFLRGSWADTGELFF
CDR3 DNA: TGTGCCAGCAGTTTTTTAAGGGGTAGTTGGGCGGACACCGGGGAGCTGTTTTTT

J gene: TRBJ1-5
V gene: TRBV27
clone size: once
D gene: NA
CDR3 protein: CASRLAGLSNQPQHF
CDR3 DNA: TGTGCCAGCAGGTTGGCAGGGCTTAGCAATCAGCCCCAGCATTTT

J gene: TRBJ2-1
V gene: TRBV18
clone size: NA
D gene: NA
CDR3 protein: CASSPPGQNEQFF
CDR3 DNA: TGTGCCAGCTCACCACCGGGGCAGAATGAGCAGTTCTTC

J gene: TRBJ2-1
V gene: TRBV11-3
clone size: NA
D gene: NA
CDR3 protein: CASSPGQLLSPSYNEQFF
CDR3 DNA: TGTGCCAGCAGCCCTGGACAGCTACTTTCGCCCTCCTACAATGAGCAGTTCTTC

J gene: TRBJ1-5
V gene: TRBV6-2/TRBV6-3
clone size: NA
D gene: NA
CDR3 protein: CASSYGGNQPQHF
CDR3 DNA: TGTGCCAGCAGTTACGGGGGGAATCAGCCCCAGCATTTT

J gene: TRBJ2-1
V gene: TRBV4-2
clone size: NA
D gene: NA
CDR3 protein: CASSQAANTRLEQFF
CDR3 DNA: TGTGCCAGCAGCCAAGCGGCCAATACTAGGTTGGAGCAGTTCTTC

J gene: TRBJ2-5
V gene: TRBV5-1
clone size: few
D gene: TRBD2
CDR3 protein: CASSFSIAGLETQYF
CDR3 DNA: TGCGCCAGCAGCTTCTCTATAGCGGGGCTGGAGACCCAGTACTTC

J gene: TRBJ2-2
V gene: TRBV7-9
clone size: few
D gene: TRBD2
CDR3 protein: CASSPRTSGRVGTGELFF
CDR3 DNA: TGTGCCAGCAGCCCCCGGACTAGCGGGAGAGTCGGGACCGGGGAGCTGTTTTTT

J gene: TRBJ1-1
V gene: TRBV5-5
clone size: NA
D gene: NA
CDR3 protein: CASSYPRTEAFF
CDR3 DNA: TGTGCCAGCAGCTACCCTCGGACTGAAGCTTTCTTT

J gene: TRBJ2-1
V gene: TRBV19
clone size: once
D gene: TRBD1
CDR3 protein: CASSIGQGGYEQFF
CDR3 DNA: TGTGCCAGTAGTATAGGACAGGGGGGATATGAGCAGTTCTTC

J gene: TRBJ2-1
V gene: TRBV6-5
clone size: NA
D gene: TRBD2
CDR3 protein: CASSLTSGLTYEQFF
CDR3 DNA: TGTGCCAGCAGTTTGACTAGCGGTCTAACCTACGAGCAGTTCTTC

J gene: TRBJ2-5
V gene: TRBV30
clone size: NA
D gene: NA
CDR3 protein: CAWSVRSGRGTQYF
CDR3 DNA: TGTGCCTGGAGTGTACGTAGCGGTCGGGGGACCCAGTACTTC

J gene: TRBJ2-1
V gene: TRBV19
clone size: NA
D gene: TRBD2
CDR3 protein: CASSIQREGEQFF
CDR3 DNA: TGTGCCAGTAGTATCCAGCGGGAGGGCGAGCAGTTCTTC

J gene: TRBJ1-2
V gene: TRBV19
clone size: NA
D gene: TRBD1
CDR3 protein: CASRGDRGSYGYTF
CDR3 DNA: TGTGCCAGTAGAGGGGACAGGGGCAGCTATGGCTACACCTTC

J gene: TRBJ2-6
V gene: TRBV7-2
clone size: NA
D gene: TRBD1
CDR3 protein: CASSLVGTGNTGANVLTF
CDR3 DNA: TGTGCCAGCAGCTTAGTAGGGACAGGGAACACTGGGGCCAACGTCCTGACTTTC

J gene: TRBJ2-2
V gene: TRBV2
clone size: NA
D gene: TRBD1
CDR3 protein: CASSEWGQGNTGELFF
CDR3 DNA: TGTGCCAGCAGTGAATGGGGACAGGGGAACACCGGGGAGCTGTTTTTT

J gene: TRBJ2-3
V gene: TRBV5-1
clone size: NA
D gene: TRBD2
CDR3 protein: CASSLVSGGDTQYF
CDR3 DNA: TGCGCCAGCAGCTTGGTTAGCGGGGGGGATACGCAGTATTTT

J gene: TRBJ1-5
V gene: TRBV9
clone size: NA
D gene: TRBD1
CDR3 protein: CASSPGTGLSNQPQHF
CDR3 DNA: TGTGCCAGCAGCCCCGGGACAGGGCTTAGCAATCAGCCCCAGCATTTT

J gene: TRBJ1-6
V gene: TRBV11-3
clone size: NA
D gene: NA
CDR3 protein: CASSLEGQLSYNSPLHF
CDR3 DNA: TGTGCCAGCAGCTTAGAAGGACAGCTCTCCTATAATTCACCCCTCCACTTT

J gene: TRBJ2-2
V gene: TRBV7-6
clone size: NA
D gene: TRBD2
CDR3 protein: CASSHLAGAAGELFF
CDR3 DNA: TGTGCCAGCAGCCATTTAGCGGGAGCGGCCGGGGAGCTGTTTTTT

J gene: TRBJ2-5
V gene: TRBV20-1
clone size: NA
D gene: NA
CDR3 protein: CSAPLGTQYF
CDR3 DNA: TGCAGTGCCCCCCTAGGGACCCAGTACTTC

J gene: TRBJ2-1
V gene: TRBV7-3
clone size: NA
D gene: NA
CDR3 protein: CASSFTKDSYNEQFF
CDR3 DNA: TGTGCCAGCAGCTTTACCAAGGACAGCTACAATGAGCAGTTCTTC

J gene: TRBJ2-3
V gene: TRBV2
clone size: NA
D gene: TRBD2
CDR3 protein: CASNAETSSTDTQYF
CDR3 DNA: TGTGCCAGCAATGCAGAGACTAGCAGCACAGATACGCAGTATTTT

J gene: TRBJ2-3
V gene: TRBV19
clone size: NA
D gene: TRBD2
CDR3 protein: CASSARLAAVTDTQYF
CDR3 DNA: TGTGCCAGTAGTGCCAGACTAGCGGCGGTCACAGATACGCAGTATTTT

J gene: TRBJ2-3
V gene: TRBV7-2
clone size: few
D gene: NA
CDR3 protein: CASSSLPGRGPDTQYF
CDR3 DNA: TGTGCCAGCAGCTCACTCCCCGGGCGCGGGCCAGATACGCAGTATTTT

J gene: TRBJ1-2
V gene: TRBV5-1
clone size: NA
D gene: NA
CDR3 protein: CASSLGARFYGYTF
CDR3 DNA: TGCGCCAGCAGCTTGGGAGCGCGGTTCTATGGCTACACCTTC

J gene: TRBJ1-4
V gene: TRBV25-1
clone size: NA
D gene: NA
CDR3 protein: CASSDRIATNEKLFF
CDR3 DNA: TGTGCCAGCAGTGACAGAATTGCAACTAATGAAAAACTGTTTTTT

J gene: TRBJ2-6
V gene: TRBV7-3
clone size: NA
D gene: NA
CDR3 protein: CASGSGTNVLTF
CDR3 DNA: TGTGCCAGCGGTTCCGGTACCAACGTCCTGACTTTC

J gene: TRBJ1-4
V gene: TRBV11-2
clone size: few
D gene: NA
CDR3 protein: CASSPWTGLNEKLFF
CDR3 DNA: TGTGCCAGCAGCCCCTGGACGGGACTTAATGAAAAACTGTTTTTT

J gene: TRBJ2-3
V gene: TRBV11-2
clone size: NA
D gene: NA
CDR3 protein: CASSPGQGGEDTQYF
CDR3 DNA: TGTGCCAGCAGCCCCGGACAGGGAGGGGAAGATACGCAGTATTTT

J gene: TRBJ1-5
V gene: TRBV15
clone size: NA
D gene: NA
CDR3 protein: CATSTGLISNQPQHF
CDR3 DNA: TGTGCCACCAGCACCGGACTTATTAGCAATCAGCCCCAGCATTTT

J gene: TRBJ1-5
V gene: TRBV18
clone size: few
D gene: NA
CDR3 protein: CASSPMGQGSNQPQHF
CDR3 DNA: TGTGCCAGCTCACCGATGGGTCAGGGTAGCAATCAGCCCCAGCATTTT

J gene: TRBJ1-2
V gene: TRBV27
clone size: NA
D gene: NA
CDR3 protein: CASRAGHSSYGYTF
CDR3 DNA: TGTGCCAGCAGGGCAGGCCATAGTAGCTATGGCTACACCTTC

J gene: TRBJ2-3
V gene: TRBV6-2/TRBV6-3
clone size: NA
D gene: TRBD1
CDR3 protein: CASSYSEGQGAEGHTDTQYF
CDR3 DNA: TGTGCCAGCAGTTACTCGGAGGGGCAGGGGGCCGAGGGCCACACAGATACGCAGTATTTT

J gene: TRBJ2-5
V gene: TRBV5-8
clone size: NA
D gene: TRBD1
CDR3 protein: CASSLNRGTEETQYF
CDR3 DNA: TGTGCCAGCAGCTTGAACAGGGGGACTGAAGAGACCCAGTACTTC

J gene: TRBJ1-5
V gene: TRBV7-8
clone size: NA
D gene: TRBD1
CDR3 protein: CASSLVVGTGVSNQPQHF
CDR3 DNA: TGTGCCAGCAGCTTAGTGGTGGGGACAGGGGTAAGCAATCAGCCCCAGCATTTT

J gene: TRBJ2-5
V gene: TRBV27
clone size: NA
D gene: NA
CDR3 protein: CASSKRGFGETQYF
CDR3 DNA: TGTGCCAGCAGTAAAAGGGGTTTTGGAGAGACCCAGTACTTC